This T cell receptor (delta chain) was documented in a study of Vδ1+ human thymocytes. Study-level points and caveats: Despite high sort purity, about 20% of thymic T cell receptor delta sequences were Vdelta2. In the thymus, TRG and TRD repertoires looked highly polyclonal with Gaussian CDR3 lengths. Bulk repertoire data may be misinterpreted because of unexpected Vdelta2 sequences.

Comment on this clone: What it binds is not known.

Extracted RNA was reverse transcribed into cDNA. Pooled V-gene forward primers with one constant-region reverse primer generated the CDR3 amplicons by multiplex PCR. TCRdb ran CATT on the multiplex PCR reads. This table holds roughly 55,000 delta-chain clones, around a sixth found once. The V segment lost 5 bases and the J segment 0 bases; nucleotides outside the gene matches: 28. The CDR3 covers 23 residues. The germline gives CDR1 TSWWSYY, CDR2 QGS. After alphabeta T cell depletion, CD3+ Vdelta1+ Vdelta2- thymocytes were sorted. Purity of the sorted Vdelta1+ thymocytes ranged from roughly 98% to 99.6%.

The specimen was Vdelta1+ gamma-delta thymocytes from the thymus. Subset described: FACS-sorted CD3+ TCRalphabeta- TCRVdelta1+ TCRVdelta2- thymocytes. This TCR came from a boy under two years old who had congenital heart surgery. The rearrangement links TRDV1 to TRDJ1; 9 positions match TRDD3. The DNA for the CDR3 is TGTGCTCTTGGGCTAACCCCTTACTCAAGGGGGGGATACCGTGTACTGTACACCGATAAACTCATCTTT. This translates into CALGLTPYSRGGYRVLYTDKLIF.